The rows below give T cell receptor beta chains drawn from one sample of a study of STAT5B mutations in CD4+ large granular lymphocyte leukemia. Using immunoSEQ multiplex PCR, the repertoire was profiled, and TCRdb retains in-frame clones only, with some absent. The sample carries roughly 24,000 clones, approximately 75% recorded once. Sequencing input: CD4+ T cells from blood buffy coats. The receptor source for this set is a human donor in good health. Each CDR3 is given with its conserved first and last residue. Each record gives: V gene, clone size, J gene, D gene, CDR3 length, CDR3 DNA, CDR3 protein. D genes are given only for firm matches. Some rows mark clone size as missing; the rest say once, few, many or name a class of expanded clone.

TRBV10-3	few	TRBJ2-5	TRBD1	16	TGTGCCATCAGTGGGGCGTCAGCAGGGGGCAGCGAGACCCAGTACTTC	CAISGASAGGSETQYF
TRBV6-1	.	TRBJ2-7	.	13	TGTGCCAGCGGCAGGGGAGGCTCCTACGAGCAGTACTTC	CASGRGGSYEQYF
TRBV11-2	.	TRBJ2-3	.	14	TGTGCCAGCAGCTTATTGGGGAACACAGATACGCAGTATTTT	CASSLLGNTDTQYF
TRBV14	.	TRBJ1-4	.	13	TGTGCCAGCAGCCTTGGTCCGGGGGAAAAACTGTTTTTT	CASSLGPGEKLFF
TRBV9	.	TRBJ2-2	.	14	TGTGCCAGCAGCGTAGGGAATACCGCCGGGGAGCTGTTTTTT	CASSVGNTAGELFF
TRBV5-1	few	TRBJ1-3	.	14	TGCGCCAGCAACCCCGGGGAGTCTGGAAACACCATATATTTT	CASNPGESGNTIYF
TRBV18	.	TRBJ1-3	TRBD1	14	TGTGCCAGCTCACCACCGGGACAGCCCAACACCATATATTTT	CASSPPGQPNTIYF
TRBV6-1	few	TRBJ1-1	.	14	TGTGCCAGCAGTGAGGAAGGGGGGAACACTGAAGCTTTCTTT	CASSEEGGNTEAFF
TRBV5-6	.	TRBJ1-2	.	17	TGTGCCAGCAGCTCCTCGTTAGGTTGGCCGGCCTCCTATGGCTACACCTTC	CASSSSLGWPASYGYTF
TRBV6-5	.	TRBJ1-2	.	13	TGTGCCAGCAGTTACTCCCCAGCCTATGGCTACACCTTC	CASSYSPAYGYTF
TRBV5-6	.	TRBJ1-2	.	13	TGTGCCAGCATTTGGGGCAGGGGTGATGGCTACACCTTC	CASIWGRGDGYTF
TRBV5-1	.	TRBJ2-7	TRBD2	15	TGCGCCAGCAGCTTGGGTAGTAGCGGGGGCTACGAGCAGTACTTC	CASSLGSSGGYEQYF
TRBV29-1	.	TRBJ2-3	TRBD2	14	TGCAGCGCTGGAGTAGCGGGAAGCACAGATACGCAGTATTTT	CSAGVAGSTDTQYF